The 27 T cell receptor beta chains below were found in one sample sequenced in a study of blood T cell repertoires in COVID-19. Profiling relied on immunoSEQ multiplex PCR, and the TCRdb table lists in-frame clones only, not all of them. The sample shows 110,000 or so clones, approximately 87% of them seen only once. Sequencing used peripheral blood. The receptors come from a woman between 50 and 59 years old with acute or convalescent COVID-19.

The chain is built from TRBV28 and TRBJ1-1; D is undetermined. This CDR3 comprises 15 residues. V dropped 5 bases and J dropped 0 bases, with 13 bases sitting between them. The germline V gene encodes CDR1 MDHEN and CDR2 SYDVKM. The CDR3 loop is CASSAIGRLNTEAFF. The CDR3 nucleotides read TGTGCCAGCAGTGCGATAGGGAGATTGAACACTGAAGCTTTCTTT.

Concerning this clone itself: Other DNA sequences from this sample encode an identical CDR3 as well. This chain uses TRBV4-2 with TRBJ1-5; 9 bases fit TRBD1. The germline V gene has CDR1 LGHNA and CDR2 YNFKEQ. V shed 0 bases and J 4 bases; nucleotides not matched to a gene: 1. This CDR3 contains 15 residues. As DNA, the CDR3 is TGTGCCAGCAGCCAAGATGGACAGGGGAATCAGCCCCAGCATTTT. It encodes CASSQDGQGNQPQHF.

The chain combines TRBV29-1 with TRBJ2-5, with a weak D call TRBD1 (6 bases). The germline V gene has CDR1 SQVTM and CDR2 ANQGSEA. Trimming took 5 bases from V and 1 from J, leaving 17 bases between them. The CDR3 loop spans 15 amino acids. The CDR3 DNA reads TGCAGCGTTTCCCCGCTCGGACAGCGCCAAGAGACCCAGTACTTC. This codes for CSVSPLGQRQETQYF. Complete variable domain (other parts from reference TRBV29-1 and TRBJ2-5): SAVISQKPSRDICQRGTSLTIQCQVDSQVTMMFWYRQQPGQSLTLIATANQGSEATYESGFVIDKFPISRPNLTFSTLTVSNMSPEDSSIYLCSVSPLGQRQETQYFGPGTRLLVL.

The V and J genes are TRBV6-5 and TRBJ1-2, with D unclear. The CDR3 runs 12 residues. Trimming removed 4 bases from V and 6 bases from J, with 9 bases in between. Germline V gene lookup returns CDR1 MNHEY and CDR2 SVGAGI. CDR3 loop: CASSSGGDGYTF. The CDR3 DNA sequence: TGTGCCAGCAGTTCGGGTGGAGATGGCTACACCTTC.

The gene calls are TRBV7-3 and TRBJ1-2; D might be TRBD1 (6 bases). The CDR3 has 15 residues. Trimming left V 1 base short and J 4 bases short, with 13 bases between. CDR1 SGHTA and CDR2 FQGTGA come from the germline V gene. The CDR3 loop reads CASSLNAGVPYGYTF. The DNA for the CDR3 is TGTGCCAGCAGCTTAAATGCAGGGGTCCCCTATGGCTACACCTTC.

The chain combines TRBV5-1 with TRBJ1-6; D remains unclear. The CDR3 runs to 20 residues. Germline loops: CDR1 SGHRS, CDR2 YFSETQ. The V gene lost 0 bases and the J gene lost 0 bases, with 19 bases spanning the gap. CDR3 DNA sequence: TGCGCCAGCAGCTTGGTTTCCCCCCACAGTTACAGCTCCTATAATTCACCCCTCCACTTT. Its protein product is CASSLVSPHSYSSYNSPLHF.

This rearrangement joins TRBV9 to TRBJ1-2, with D possibly being TRBD1 (6 bases). The CDR3 is made up of 16 amino acids. The V gene's germline CDR1 is SGDLS and CDR2 YYNGEE. The V gene lost 3 bases and the J gene lost 5 bases, with 20 bases spanning the gap. CDR3 DNA: TGTGCCAGCAGCGCCCCCCCGGGACAAGACGTTTATGGCTACACCTTC. Its translation: CASSAPPGQDVYGYTF.

Of note for this clone: The sample carries other DNA sequences with the same CDR3. This rearrangement joins TRBV28 to TRBJ2-7; 9 bases line up with TRBD1. Losses at the gene ends were 5 bases for V and 3 bases for J; bases not matched to a gene: 8. Looked up from germline, CDR1 is MDHEN and CDR2 is SYDVKM. The CDR3 contains 15 residues. The CDR3 here is CASSLPGTGIYEQYF. The DNA of the CDR3 is TGTGCCAGCAGTCTACCCGGGACAGGGATCTACGAGCAGTACTTC.

V gene TRBV2 combines with J gene TRBJ1-2; no reliable D call. Germline V gene lookup returns CDR1 SNHLY and CDR2 FYNNEI. The CDR3 is 13 amino acids. V lost 0 bases and J 4 bases, leaving 6 bases between the germline ends. DNA for the CDR3: TGTGCCAGCAGTGAAGCCGACACCTATGGCTACACCTTC. It encodes CASSEADTYGYTF.

A few counts support this clone. V and J are TRBV28 and TRBJ1-2, with a weak D call TRBD1 (6 bases). Germline CDR1 reads MDHEN; CDR2 reads SYDVKM. The CDR3 sequence is 15 residues long. V lost 6 bases, J lost 2 bases, and 16 bases lay in between. The CDR3 sequence is CASSRTGGANYGYTF. In nucleotides, the CDR3 is TGTGCCAGCAGCCGGACGGGGGGCGCAAACTATGGCTACACCTTC.

The J gene is TRBJ2-7, the V gene TRBV10-1; the match to TRBD2 covers 10 bases. The V gene's germline CDR1 is WNHNN and CDR2 SYGVQD (reference sequence). The CDR3 runs 13 residues. The ends lost 10 bases at V and 7 bases at J; junction bases unmatched: 10. CDR3 DNA sequence: TGCGCCACCTCGATAGCGGGGGGCCGGGAGCAGTACTTC. It codes for CATSIAGGREQYF.

V usage is TRBV12-3 or TRBV12-4 and J usage is TRBJ2-7; D not resolved. Trimming shortened V by 4 bases and J by 4 bases, and 8 bases separated the two germline ends. This CDR3 contains 12 residues. CDR3 residues: CASSWQIYEQYF. CDR3 DNA sequence: TGTGCCAGCAGTTGGCAAATTTACGAGCAGTACTTC.

This sequence joins TRBV2 and TRBJ1-5; 8 nucleotides agree with TRBD1. Trimming at V came to 6 bases and at J to 6 bases, leaving 4 bases not matched to a gene. The germline V gene encodes CDR1 SNHLY and CDR2 FYNNEI. This CDR3 spans 13 amino acids. The DNA of the CDR3 is TGTGCCAGCAGCACAGGGGGTCCTCAGCCCCAGCATTTT. Its translation: CASSTGGPQPQHF.

The genes are TRBV18 and TRBJ2-6; 8 nucleotides match TRBD1. The germline gives CDR1 KGHSH, CDR2 LQKENI. Losses at the gene ends were 3 bases for V and 0 bases for J; bases not matched to a gene: 4. CDR3 length: 17 amino acids. As DNA, the CDR3 is TGTGCCAGCTCACCCCGGACAGGGAGCTCTGGGGCCAACGTCCTGACTTTC. This sequence encodes CASSPRTGSSGANVLTF.

The genes are TRBV6-5 and TRBJ1-1; D remains ambiguous. V dropped 2 bases and J dropped 4 bases, with 11 bases sitting between them. Germline-derived CDR1 and CDR2 are MNHEY and SVGAGI. This CDR3 spans 14 amino acids. In DNA form, the CDR3 reads TGTGCCAGCAGTTACCCGGGGAGGAGCACTGAAGCTTTCTTT. Protein: CASSYPGRSTEAFF.

The rearrangement uses TRBV2 and TRBJ1-6; D may be TRBD1 (5 bases). This CDR3 spans 14 amino acids. CDR1 SNHLY and CDR2 FYNNEI come from the germline V gene. Trimming stripped 4 bases from V and 6 bases from J, with 10 bases between. CDR3: CASSARAGNSPLHF. The CDR3 DNA is TGTGCCAGCAGTGCCAGGGCCGGTAATTCACCCCTCCACTTT.

For this clone: Other DNA sequences in this sample translate to the same CDR3. The chain carries TRBV5-1 and TRBJ1-6, with TRBD1 matching over 12 bases. Germline V gene data show CDR1 as SGHRS and CDR2 as YFSETQ. This CDR3 region has 15 residues. J lost 9 bases, V lost 4 bases, and 5 bases had no gene match. CDR3: CASSLGDRGRSPLHF. The DNA of the CDR3 is TGCGCCAGCAGCCTGGGGGACAGGGGGCGTTCACCCCTCCACTTT.

The gene calls are TRBV2 and TRBJ2-2; 9 bases are shared with TRBD2. The CDR3 runs 15 residues. The V gene's germline CDR1 is SNHLY and CDR2 FYNNEI. J lost 7 bases, V lost 7 bases, and 10 bases had no gene match. In DNA, the CDR3 is TGTGCCAGCATGGGGTCTAGCGGGGTAGGCGGGGAGCTGTTTTTT. This codes for CASMGSSGVGGELFF.

V gene TRBV9 combines with J gene TRBJ1-1; D gene uncertain. Trimming left V 2 bases short and J 3 bases short, with 11 bases between. Germline-derived CDR1 and CDR2 are SGDLS and YYNGEE. There are 14 residues in the CDR3. CDR3 protein: CASSVDVGDTEAFF. CDR3 DNA: TGTGCCAGCAGCGTGGACGTCGGGGACACTGAAGCTTTCTTT. Combining the CDR3 with reference TRBV9 and TRBJ1-1 gives the whole variable domain DSGVTQTPKHLITATGQRVTLRCSPRSGDLSVYWYQQSLDQGLQFLIQYYNGEERAKGNILERFSAQQFPDLHSELNLSSLELGDSALYFCASSVDVGDTEAFFGQGTRLTVV.

The chain is built from TRBV5-3 and TRBJ1-5, with D perhaps TRBD1 (5 bases). TRBV5-3 is marked as an open reading frame, function uncertain. The V and J ends lost 4 bases and 2 bases respectively, with 22 bases between them. The CDR3 sequence is 18 residues long. The CDR3 DNA reads TGTGCCAGAAGCCCCGTACCCCAGGGCGATAGTTGCAATCAGCCCCAGCATTTT. Translated: CARSPVPQGDSCNQPQHF.

J is TRBJ2-7 and V is TRBV5-6; tentatively, D is TRBD2 (6 bases). V was trimmed by 5 bases and J by 0 bases, leaving 12 bases between them. Germline loops: CDR1 SGHDT, CDR2 YYEEEE. The CDR3 extends over 14 amino acids. CDR3 coding DNA: TGTGCCAGCAGTCTCTTGGGGGGCTCCTACGAGCAGTACTTC. Its protein product is CASSLLGGSYEQYF.

CDR3 nucleotides: TGTGCCAGCAGTGAAGCGCTGAGGAGGGGGCGATTTGGGGGCTACACCTTC. Its protein product is CASSEALRRGRFGGYTF. The gene calls are TRBV6-1 and TRBJ1-2, with 7 bases that match TRBD1. CDR1 and CDR2 (germline): MNHNS, SASEGT. V dropped 0 bases and J dropped 8; count of bases not matched to a gene: 15. This CDR3 has 17 residues.

Only one count was recorded for this clone. The chain is built from TRBV2 and TRBJ2-4, with a tentative D call TRBD2 (5 bases). Trimming stripped 3 bases from V and 2 bases from J, with 8 bases between. This CDR3 spans 14 amino acids. Germline CDR1 is SNHLY and CDR2 is FYNNEI. The CDR3 sequence: CASSDGLPKNIQYF. The CDR3 bases are TGTGCCAGCAGTGATGGACTTCCCAAAAACATTCAGTACTTC.

This clone was seen a single time. V is TRBV10-3 and J is TRBJ1-2; 7 nucleotides agree with TRBD1. With V trimmed by 6 bases and J by 6 bases, 7 bases remained unmatched. The CDR3 totals 13 residues. Germline V gene lookup returns CDR1 ENHRY and CDR2 SYGVKD. The CDR3 reads CAIRARTGHGYTF. The CDR3 bases are TGTGCCATCAGGGCTCGGACAGGCCATGGCTACACCTTC.

V is TRBV10-3 and J is TRBJ1-1; D gene uncertain. Germline V gives CDR1 ENHRY, CDR2 SYGVKD. V lost 6 bases and J lost 1, with 9 bases in between. This CDR3 has 13 amino acids. CDR3 in DNA: TGTGCCATCAGAGAACAGCAGAACACTGAAGCTTTCTTT. It codes for CAIREQQNTEAFF.

The gene calls are TRBV5-6 and TRBJ1-1, with 9 bases identical to TRBD1. CDR3 size: 18 residues. Germline V gene sequence: CDR1 SGHDT, CDR2 YYEEEE. The trim removed 4 bases at V and 6 bases at J, leaving 19 bases unmatched. The CDR3 sequence: CASSRYLWDRDRAPEAFF. For the CDR3, the DNA is TGTGCCAGCAGCCGTTATTTATGGGACCGGGACAGGGCCCCTGAAGCTTTCTTT. Full variable domain (outside the CDR3, taken from reference TRBV5-6 and TRBJ1-1): DAGVTQSPTHLIKTRGQQVTLRCSPKSGHDTVSWYQQALGQGPQFIFQYYEEEERQRGNFPDRFSGHQFPNYSSELNVNALLLGDSALYLCASSRYLWDRDRAPEAFFGQGTRLTVV.

This sequence joins TRBV3-1 (or the pseudogene TRBV3-2) and TRBJ2-3; 8 bases fit TRBD2. Germline lookup yields CDR1 LGHDT and CDR2 YNNKEL (reference sequence). There are 15 residues in the CDR3. V dropped 5 bases and J dropped 2; count of bases not matched to a gene: 6. The CDR3 loop is CASSSTRGATDTQYF. The CDR3 nucleotides are TGTGCCAGCAGCTCTACGCGGGGGGCCACAGATACGCAGTATTTT.